This T cell receptor (beta chain) was captured in a study of cytomegalovirus exposure and HLA in healthy donors. The assay was immunoSEQ multiplex PCR, and TCRdb's table has in-frame clones only and misses some. There are a few hundred thousand clones in the sample; 88% occur only once, and 0.92% lies in the top ten. The receptor's source is a woman aged 18-29 years in good health and CMV-seronegative. Specimen: PBMCs.

This CDR3 is CASSIGAISGANVLTF. Written as DNA, the CDR3 is TGCGCCAGCAGTATAGGGGCAATATCTGGGGCCAACGTCCTGACTTTC. V gene TRBV5-1 combines with J gene TRBJ2-6; D may be TRBD1 (5 bases). Germline V CDR1 and CDR2: SGHRS, YFSETQ. This CDR3 spans 16 amino acids. The V gene lost 5 bases and the J gene lost 1 base, with 13 bases spanning the gap.